A selection of T cell receptor beta chains follows, all from one sample in a study of blood T cell repertoires in COVID-19. Clones were read by immunoSEQ multiplex PCR, and TCRdb kept only the in-frame ones, dropping some. The sample lists about 110,000 clones, roughly nine tenths occurring once. The specimen sequenced was peripheral blood. All receptors derive from a middle-aged man with active or convalescent COVID-19. Both conserved end residues are part of each CDR3. The D gene is left open where the match is weak. Clone size is given for some rows only: seen once, a few or many times, or a class if the clone is expanded.

size: .
V: TRBV2
J: TRBJ1-1
D: .
DNA: TGTGCCAGCGGGGGGTTGGCAGGGAACACTGAAGCTTTCTTT
CDR3: CASGGLAGNTEAFF

size: .
V: TRBV14
J: TRBJ2-7
D: .
DNA: TGTGCCAGCAGCCAAGGCGACTATTCCTACGAGCAGTACTTC
CDR3: CASSQGDYSYEQYF

size: .
V: TRBV4-3
J: TRBJ1-1
D: TRBD1
DNA: TGCGCCAGCAGCCAAGTAAACCCGGGACAGGGGGGTACTGAAGCTTTCTTT
CDR3: CASSQVNPGQGGTEAFF

size: .
V: TRBV9
J: TRBJ1-6
D: .
DNA: TGTGCCAGCAGCCCTGACAGGTCAAGATCACCCCTCCACTTT
CDR3: CASSPDRSRSPLHF

size: once
V: TRBV6-2/TRBV6-3
J: TRBJ1-2
D: TRBD1
DNA: TGTGCCAGCAGCCGCCTGGACAGGGATTATGGCTACACCTTC
CDR3: CASSRLDRDYGYTF

size: .
V: TRBV10-3
J: TRBJ1-4
D: .
DNA: TGTGCCATCAGCCCCGACACAACAACTAATGAAAAACTGTTTTTT
CDR3: CAISPDTTTNEKLFF

size: few
V: TRBV9
J: TRBJ1-5
D: TRBD1
DNA: TGTGCCAGCAGCCCAACGACAGGGGGCAATCAGCCCCAGCATTTT
CDR3: CASSPTTGGNQPQHF

size: .
V: TRBV7-2
J: TRBJ2-7
D: .
DNA: TGTGCCAGCAGCCCAGGAGGGGACCGTCCCTACGAGCAGTACTTC
CDR3: CASSPGGDRPYEQYF

size: .
V: TRBV3-1/TRBV3-2
J: TRBJ2-1
D: .
DNA: TGTGCCAGCAGCCCTCGACAGGATGAGCAGTTCTTC
CDR3: CASSPRQDEQFF

size: .
V: TRBV2
J: TRBJ1-1
D: .
DNA: TGTGCCAGCCTCCGAAGCGGGGCTGAAGCTTTCTTT
CDR3: CASLRSGAEAFF

size: .
V: TRBV27
J: TRBJ1-5
D: TRBD1
DNA: TGTGCCAGCAGTTCTCTCTATGGACAGGGGACTCAGCCCCAGCATTTT
CDR3: CASSSLYGQGTQPQHF

size: .
V: TRBV10-1
J: TRBJ1-1
D: .
DNA: TGCGCCAGCAGTGAGTCGACCGGGTACACTGAAGCTTTCTTT
CDR3: CASSESTGYTEAFF

size: once
V: TRBV30
J: TRBJ1-2
D: .
DNA: TGTGCCTGGAGTGAAGGGGTTTCCGGCTACACCTTC
CDR3: CAWSEGVSGYTF

size: .
V: TRBV5-4
J: TRBJ1-1
D: .
DNA: TGTGCCAGCAGCTACGGAGACAGAAACACTGAAGCTTTCTTT
CDR3: CASSYGDRNTEAFF

size: .
V: TRBV9
J: TRBJ2-3
D: .
DNA: TGTGCCAGCAGCTTTAGCGGTCTCACAGATACGCAGTATTTT
CDR3: CASSFSGLTDTQYF

size: once
V: TRBV28
J: TRBJ2-4
D: TRBD1
DNA: TGTGCCAGCAGTTTACCCCAACAGGGGGCTGGCATTCAGTACTTC
CDR3: CASSLPQQGAGIQYF

size: .
V: TRBV7-2
J: TRBJ1-5
D: .
DNA: TGTGCCAGCAGCTTACGGCCAGGGTTTTCGGGGGGTCAGCCCCAGCATTTT
CDR3: CASSLRPGFSGGQPQHF

size: .
V: TRBV30
J: TRBJ2-7
D: TRBD1
DNA: TGTGCCTCCACCCGGACAGGGATTTACGAGCAGTACTTC
CDR3: CASTRTGIYEQYF

size: .
V: TRBV3-1/TRBV3-2
J: TRBJ2-7
D: TRBD1
DNA: TGTGCCAGCAGCCCACCCCACAGGGGTGAACACGAGCAGTACTTC
CDR3: CASSPPHRGEHEQYF

size: .
V: TRBV4-1
J: TRBJ2-2
D: TRBD2
DNA: TGCGCCAGCAGCCAAGGGATGCGGGAGTTCAGCGGGGAGCTGTTTTTT
CDR3: CASSQGMREFSGELFF

size: .
V: TRBV10-3
J: TRBJ2-5
D: .
DNA: TGTGCCATCAGTCCTTCATCAGGGCGGGAGACCCAGTACTTC
CDR3: CAISPSSGRETQYF

size: .
V: TRBV5-1
J: TRBJ1-1
D: .
DNA: TGCGCCAGCAGCTTGGAAACGGGGTGGAACACTGAAGCTTTCTTT
CDR3: CASSLETGWNTEAFF

size: .
V: TRBV28
J: TRBJ1-2
D: .
DNA: TGTGCCAGCAGTGGCGCGGGGACGCCCCCCTCCTATGGCTACACCTTC
CDR3: CASSGAGTPPSYGYTF

size: .
V: TRBV11-2
J: TRBJ2-1
D: .
DNA: TGTGCCAGCAGCTTACCGGGGACCTACAATGAGCAGTTCTTC
CDR3: CASSLPGTYNEQFF

size: .
V: TRBV18
J: TRBJ1-5
D: .
DNA: TGTGCCAGCTCAATGAATCAGGGGAGTAATCAGCCCCAGCATTTT
CDR3: CASSMNQGSNQPQHF

size: .
V: TRBV14
J: TRBJ1-4
D: .
DNA: TGTGCCAGCAGCCTTCTTCTCAATGAAAAACTGTTTTTT
CDR3: CASSLLLNEKLFF

size: .
V: TRBV29-1
J: TRBJ1-1
D: .
DNA: TGCAGCGTCCGTCCGGGGGACACTGAAGCTTTCTTT
CDR3: CSVRPGDTEAFF

size: .
V: TRBV6-4
J: TRBJ2-7
D: TRBD2
DNA: TGTGCCAGCAGCCATACCAATAGCGGGAGGCGCACCTACGAGCAGTACTTC
CDR3: CASSHTNSGRRTYEQYF

size: .
V: TRBV6-2/TRBV6-3
J: TRBJ1-5
D: TRBD1
DNA: TGTGCCAGCAGTTTTCTCGTTGGACAGGAGAGCAATCAGCCCCAGCATTTT
CDR3: CASSFLVGQESNQPQHF

size: once
V: TRBV12-3/TRBV12-4
J: TRBJ2-5
D: .
DNA: TGTGCCAGCAGTTTCAGGCAACAAGAGACCCAGTACTTC
CDR3: CASSFRQQETQYF

size: .
V: TRBV2
J: TRBJ1-6
D: .
DNA: TGTGCCAGCAGTCAGGGGATAGTTTCACCCCTCCACTTT
CDR3: CASSQGIVSPLHF

size: .
V: TRBV10-3
J: TRBJ2-7
D: .
DNA: TGTGCCATCAGTGTATTTGACGAGCAGTACTTC
CDR3: CAISVFDEQYF

size: .
V: TRBV20-1
J: TRBJ2-7
D: TRBD2
DNA: TGCAGTGCTAGTTCGGGGGGTGACTACGAGCAGTACTTC
CDR3: CSASSGGDYEQYF

size: .
V: TRBV7-3
J: TRBJ1-2
D: .
DNA: TGTGCCAGCAGCTTATCAGGTCCTGATGGCTACACCTTC
CDR3: CASSLSGPDGYTF

size: .
V: TRBV24-1
J: TRBJ1-1
D: .
DNA: TGTGCCACCAGGGGGCTGGGTGACACTGAAGCTTTCTTT
CDR3: CATRGLGDTEAFF

size: .
V: TRBV28
J: TRBJ1-5
D: .
DNA: TGTGCCAGCGCCTTCGGGGGGGGCGTCGGCAGCAATCAGCCCCAGCATTTT
CDR3: CASAFGGGVGSNQPQHF

size: .
V: TRBV4-1
J: TRBJ2-3
D: .
DNA: TGCGCCAGCCGACTTGGACCTATGACTAGTATCGCAGATACGCAGTATTTT
CDR3: CASRLGPMTSIADTQYF

size: .
V: TRBV7-3
J: TRBJ2-1
D: .
DNA: TGTGCCAGCAGCTTAGCCGTTGAGAATGAGCAGTTCTTC
CDR3: CASSLAVENEQFF

size: .
V: TRBV27
J: TRBJ2-1
D: .
DNA: TGTGCCAGCAGTCCCGGACCCGGGGTAGCGGTTACCTACAATGAGCAGTTCTTC
CDR3: CASSPGPGVAVTYNEQFF

size: few
V: TRBV14
J: TRBJ2-1
D: .
DNA: TGTGCCAGCAGCCAAGCTTGGCGAGGGACACTATACAATGAGCAGTTCTTC
CDR3: CASSQAWRGTLYNEQFF

size: .
V: TRBV5-8
J: TRBJ1-5
D: .
DNA: TGTGCCAGCAGCTTGCTTAGCAGTTCCTTTGGACAGCCCCAGCATTTT
CDR3: CASSLLSSSFGQPQHF

size: .
V: TRBV10-2
J: TRBJ2-1
D: TRBD2
DNA: TGCGCCAGCAGCCACCTAGCGGGAGGCTACAATGAGCAGTTCTTC
CDR3: CASSHLAGGYNEQFF

size: .
V: TRBV7-9
J: TRBJ2-5
D: .
DNA: TGTGCCAGCAGCCATACTAGGGAGCAAGAGACCCAGTACTTC
CDR3: CASSHTREQETQYF

size: .
V: TRBV3-1/TRBV3-2
J: TRBJ1-1
D: .
DNA: TGTGCCAGCAGTCTCGGTTTGAACACTGAAGCTTTCTTT
CDR3: CASSLGLNTEAFF

size: few
V: TRBV4-1
J: TRBJ2-2
D: TRBD1
DNA: TGCGCCAGCAGCCAGGCCGGGACAGGGAGAAACACCGGGGAGCTGTTTTTT
CDR3: CASSQAGTGRNTGELFF

size: .
V: TRBV5-1
J: TRBJ1-4
D: .
DNA: TGCGCCAGCAGCTCGGGTGATAGAGAGGGAAAACTGTTTTTT
CDR3: CASSSGDREGKLFF

size: .
V: TRBV7-6
J: TRBJ1-3
D: TRBD1
DNA: TGTGCCAGCAGCTCAACCGACAGGGGCAGGAACACCATATATTTT
CDR3: CASSSTDRGRNTIYF

size: .
V: TRBV27
J: TRBJ2-3
D: TRBD2
DNA: TGTGCCAGCAGTCTAGCGGGAGGGCCGGTAGATACGCAGTATTTT
CDR3: CASSLAGGPVDTQYF

size: .
V: TRBV7-9
J: TRBJ1-1
D: .
DNA: TGTGCCAGCAGCTTGGGACACCAGAACACTGAAGCTTTCTTT
CDR3: CASSLGHQNTEAFF